One sample yielded the 19 T cell receptor beta chains listed below, sequenced in a study of control samples from healthy donors and cancer patients. Method: immunoSEQ multiplex PCR; TCRdb's copy keeps in-frame clones and lacks some. The table records 120,000 to 150,000 clones, around 90% of them present only once. The specimen was blood. The origin of the receptors is a young man in good health.

CDR3 loop: CASSEWASTGFGNTIYF. The CDR3 DNA sequence: TGTGCCAGCAGTGAATGGGCGTCTACAGGGTTCGGAAACACCATATATTTT. The V gene is TRBV25-1, the J gene TRBJ1-3, with D perhaps matching TRBD1 (6 bases). This CDR3 region has 17 residues. V was cut by 1 base and J by 4 bases, with 17 bases left in between. Germline V gene lookup returns CDR1 MGHDK and CDR2 SYGVNS.

The chain joins TRBV12-3 or TRBV12-4 to TRBJ1-2; D gene uncertain. V was clipped by 4 bases and J by 5 bases, with 11 bases between them. The CDR3 length is 13 residues. CDR3 region: CASSYRALYGYTF. The CDR3 nucleotides are TGTGCCAGCAGTTACCGGGCCCTATATGGCTACACCTTC.

The V call is TRBV25-1, the J call TRBJ2-3; 9 positions match TRBD2. V lost 7 bases, J lost 5 bases, and 10 bases stayed unmatched. Germline values: CDR1 MGHDK, CDR2 SYGVNS. The CDR3 covers 15 residues. In DNA, the CDR3 is TGTGCCAGCATCGGGCGGGGGGGCGTGGGAGATACGCAGTATTTT. Translating it yields CASIGRGGVGDTQYF. Full variable domain (outside the CDR3, taken from reference TRBV25-1 and TRBJ2-3): EADIYQTPRYLVIGTGKKITLECSQTMGHDKMYWYQQDPGMELHLIHYSYGVNSTEKGDLSSESTVSRIRTEHFPLTLESARPSHTSQYLCASIGRGGVGDTQYFGPGTRLTVL.

The rearrangement joins TRBV9 to TRBJ2-1; D may be TRBD1 or TRBD2 (7 bases each). Germline assignment: CDR1 SGDLS and CDR2 YYNGEE. V was shortened by 3 bases and J by 8 bases, with 12 bases between the two germline ends. This CDR3 spans 13 amino acids. CDR3 in amino acids: CASSAPGGDEQFF. Written as DNA, the CDR3 is TGTGCCAGCAGCGCCCCAGGGGGGGATGAGCAGTTCTTC.

The gene calls are TRBV20-1 and TRBJ2-7; D ambiguous. V was clipped by 5 bases and J by 4 bases, with 6 bases between them. The CDR3 sequence is 10 residues long. Germline CDR1 and CDR2: DFQATT and SNEGSKA (reference sequence). CDR3 sequence: CSASHYEQYF. In DNA, the CDR3 is TGCAGTGCTTCACATTACGAGCAGTACTTC.

This clone was detected once. The CDR3 here is CASSLGGTAYEQYF. The CDR3 coding sequence is TGTGCCAGCAGTTTAGGAGGGACAGCCTACGAGCAGTACTTC. The V gene is TRBV27, the J gene TRBJ2-7; possible D gene TRBD1, 7 bases. V was clipped by 2 bases and J by 2 bases, with 10 bases between them. This CDR3 region has 14 residues. Germline V gives CDR1 MNHEY, CDR2 SMNVEV (reference sequence).

This chain connects TRBV28 to TRBJ1-1; 8 positions agree with TRBD1. This CDR3 is built from 15 residues. With 6 bases clipped from V and 4 bases from J, the junction kept 10 bases outside the gene matches. CDR1 is MDHEN and CDR2 is SYDVKM in the germline V gene. The CDR3 reads CASSQTGAGVTEAFF. The DNA for the CDR3 is TGTGCCAGCAGCCAGACAGGGGCGGGGGTCACTGAAGCTTTCTTT.

In this sample, this clone turned up a few times. The V gene is TRBV5-4, the J gene TRBJ2-7; perhaps TRBD1 as D (6 bases). The CDR3 covers 14 residues. Trimming pared 0 bases from V and 4 bases from J, leaving 11 bases between. Germline values: CDR1 SGHNT, CDR2 YYREEE (reference sequence). DNA for the CDR3: TGTGCCAGCAGCTTGGGGGCAGGGGCGTACGAGCAGTACTTC. It translates to CASSLGAGAYEQYF.

The chain carries TRBV11-2 and TRBJ1-3, with D possibly TRBD1 on 6 matching bases. The CDR3 has 14 amino acids. Germline CDR1 reads SGHAT; CDR2 reads FQNNGV. The ends were cut back, 4 bases at V and 5 bases at J, with 12 bases in the middle. CDR3 sequence: CASSSQGTRNTIYF. The CDR3 DNA reads TGTGCCAGCAGCTCCCAGGGGACGAGAAACACCATATATTTT.

CDR3 residues: CASRSNLGVNYGYTF. The CDR3 nucleotides read TGTGCCAGCAGGTCTAACCTGGGGGTTAACTATGGCTACACCTTC. The chain is built from TRBV27 and TRBJ1-2; D might be TRBD1 (5 bases). The CDR3 is 15 amino acids. CDR1 is MNHEY, CDR2 SMNVEV, per germline (reference sequence). The germline V and J ends were trimmed by 6 bases and 1 base, with 15 bases remaining between them.

The chain employs TRBV7-2 and TRBJ1-5; D perhaps matches TRBD1 (6 bases). The length of the CDR3 is 17 residues. V was pared by 2 bases and J by 0 bases, with 14 bases between. CDR1 SGHTA and CDR2 FQGNSA come from the germline V gene. The CDR3 sequence: CASSLFGRGYSNQPQHF. The DNA for the CDR3 is TGTGCCAGCAGCTTATTCGGCAGGGGCTATAGCAATCAGCCCCAGCATTTT.

The CDR3 DNA sequence: TGTGCCGTCAGATGGAACTTTGGGAATTATGGCTACACCTTC. Translated, it gives CAVRWNFGNYGYTF. This rearrangement joins TRBV30 to TRBJ1-2; no definite D call. CDR1 is GTSNPN, CDR2 SVGIG, per germline (reference sequence). The CDR3 loop spans 14 amino acids. Trimming took off 8 bases at V and 5 bases at J, with 21 bases between the two ends.

V usage is TRBV20-1 and J usage is TRBJ2-7, with D hard to call. V was trimmed by 3 bases and J by 1 base, leaving 22 bases between them. The germline V gene encodes CDR1 DFQATT and CDR2 SNEGSKA (reference sequence). The CDR3 has 17 amino acids. CDR3 region: CSASISAPSKPSYEQYF. For the CDR3, the DNA is TGCAGTGCTAGTATTTCAGCCCCTTCAAAACCTTCCTACGAGCAGTACTTC.

This chain joins TRBV30 and TRBJ1-2; tentative D call: TRBD1 (6 bases). Germline-derived CDR1 and CDR2 are GTSNPN and SVGIG (reference sequence). The CDR3 runs 15 residues. Trimming pared 3 bases from V and 4 bases from J, leaving 18 bases between. CDR3 loop: CAWSPGGALGYGYTF. CDR3 sequence (DNA): TGTGCCTGGAGCCCCGGGGGGGCGCTGGGCTATGGCTACACCTTC.

This chain joins TRBV6-5 and TRBJ2-3, with 7 positions matching TRBD2. This CDR3 spans 15 amino acids. With V trimmed by 0 bases and J by 3 bases, 3 bases remained unmatched. The V gene's germline CDR1 is MNHEY and CDR2 SVGAGI. CDR3 nucleotide sequence: TGTGCCAGCAGTTACTCCCCACTAGCGACAGATACGCAGTATTTT. Translated: CASSYSPLATDTQYF.

This chain connects TRBV3-1 (or the pseudogene TRBV3-2) to TRBJ1-5; a weak D match, TRBD1 (5 bases). The CDR3 loop spans 14 amino acids. Trimming cost V 4 bases and J 7 bases, with 14 bases left between them. Germline V gene lookup returns CDR1 LGHDT and CDR2 YNNKEL (reference sequence). This CDR3 is CASSPATVAQPQHF. CDR3 coding DNA: TGTGCCAGCAGCCCAGCGACAGTGGCGCAGCCCCAGCATTTT.

V gene TRBV5-1 combines with J gene TRBJ2-2; D call uncertain. This CDR3 has 14 residues. Per the germline V gene, CDR1 is SGHRS and CDR2 is YFSETQ. Trimming removed 5 bases from V and 1 base from J, with 9 bases in between. DNA for the CDR3: TGCGCCAGCAGGCAAAGGCAGAACACCGGGGAGCTGTTTTTT. This encodes CASRQRQNTGELFF.

The rearrangement joins TRBV14 to TRBJ1-3; 7 bases align to TRBD1. The V and J ends lost 5 bases and 3 bases, in that order; junction bases with no gene match: 7. The CDR3 sequence is 15 residues long. Germline V lookup: CDR1 SGHDN, CDR2 FVKESK. The CDR3 DNA reads as TGTGCCAGCAGCGCCACGACAGGGTTTGGAAACACCATATATTTT. It is translated as CASSATTGFGNTIYF.

V and J are TRBV2 and TRBJ2-1, with 9 nucleotides matching TRBD1. The CDR3 has 16 amino acids. The junction had 9 bases not matched to a gene; V was cut back by 4 bases and J by 5 bases. The germline V gene encodes CDR1 SNHLY and CDR2 FYNNEI. In DNA, the CDR3 is TGTGCCAGCAGTGGTTTGACAGGGGGAGACCACAATGAGCAGTTCTTC. Protein: CASSGLTGGDHNEQFF.